This T cell receptor beta chain was found in a study of blood T cell repertoires in COVID-19. Sequencing was performed with immunoSEQ multiplex PCR; in TCRdb, only in-frame clones are kept and a portion is missing. The sample records 150,000 to 200,000 clones, about 90% being singletons. The sample comprised peripheral blood. This TCR was recovered from a man aged 30-40 years with COVID-19, enrolled during active disease.

This CDR3 is CASTMTGGQPQHF. In DNA form, the CDR3 reads TGTGCCAGCACAATGACAGGGGGTCAGCCCCAGCATTTT. The rearrangement links TRBV18 to TRBJ1-5; 9 bases are shared with TRBD1. This CDR3 is 13 amino acids long. Germline CDR1 and CDR2: KGHSH and LQKENI. V lost 8 bases, J lost 6 bases, and 5 bases stayed unmatched.